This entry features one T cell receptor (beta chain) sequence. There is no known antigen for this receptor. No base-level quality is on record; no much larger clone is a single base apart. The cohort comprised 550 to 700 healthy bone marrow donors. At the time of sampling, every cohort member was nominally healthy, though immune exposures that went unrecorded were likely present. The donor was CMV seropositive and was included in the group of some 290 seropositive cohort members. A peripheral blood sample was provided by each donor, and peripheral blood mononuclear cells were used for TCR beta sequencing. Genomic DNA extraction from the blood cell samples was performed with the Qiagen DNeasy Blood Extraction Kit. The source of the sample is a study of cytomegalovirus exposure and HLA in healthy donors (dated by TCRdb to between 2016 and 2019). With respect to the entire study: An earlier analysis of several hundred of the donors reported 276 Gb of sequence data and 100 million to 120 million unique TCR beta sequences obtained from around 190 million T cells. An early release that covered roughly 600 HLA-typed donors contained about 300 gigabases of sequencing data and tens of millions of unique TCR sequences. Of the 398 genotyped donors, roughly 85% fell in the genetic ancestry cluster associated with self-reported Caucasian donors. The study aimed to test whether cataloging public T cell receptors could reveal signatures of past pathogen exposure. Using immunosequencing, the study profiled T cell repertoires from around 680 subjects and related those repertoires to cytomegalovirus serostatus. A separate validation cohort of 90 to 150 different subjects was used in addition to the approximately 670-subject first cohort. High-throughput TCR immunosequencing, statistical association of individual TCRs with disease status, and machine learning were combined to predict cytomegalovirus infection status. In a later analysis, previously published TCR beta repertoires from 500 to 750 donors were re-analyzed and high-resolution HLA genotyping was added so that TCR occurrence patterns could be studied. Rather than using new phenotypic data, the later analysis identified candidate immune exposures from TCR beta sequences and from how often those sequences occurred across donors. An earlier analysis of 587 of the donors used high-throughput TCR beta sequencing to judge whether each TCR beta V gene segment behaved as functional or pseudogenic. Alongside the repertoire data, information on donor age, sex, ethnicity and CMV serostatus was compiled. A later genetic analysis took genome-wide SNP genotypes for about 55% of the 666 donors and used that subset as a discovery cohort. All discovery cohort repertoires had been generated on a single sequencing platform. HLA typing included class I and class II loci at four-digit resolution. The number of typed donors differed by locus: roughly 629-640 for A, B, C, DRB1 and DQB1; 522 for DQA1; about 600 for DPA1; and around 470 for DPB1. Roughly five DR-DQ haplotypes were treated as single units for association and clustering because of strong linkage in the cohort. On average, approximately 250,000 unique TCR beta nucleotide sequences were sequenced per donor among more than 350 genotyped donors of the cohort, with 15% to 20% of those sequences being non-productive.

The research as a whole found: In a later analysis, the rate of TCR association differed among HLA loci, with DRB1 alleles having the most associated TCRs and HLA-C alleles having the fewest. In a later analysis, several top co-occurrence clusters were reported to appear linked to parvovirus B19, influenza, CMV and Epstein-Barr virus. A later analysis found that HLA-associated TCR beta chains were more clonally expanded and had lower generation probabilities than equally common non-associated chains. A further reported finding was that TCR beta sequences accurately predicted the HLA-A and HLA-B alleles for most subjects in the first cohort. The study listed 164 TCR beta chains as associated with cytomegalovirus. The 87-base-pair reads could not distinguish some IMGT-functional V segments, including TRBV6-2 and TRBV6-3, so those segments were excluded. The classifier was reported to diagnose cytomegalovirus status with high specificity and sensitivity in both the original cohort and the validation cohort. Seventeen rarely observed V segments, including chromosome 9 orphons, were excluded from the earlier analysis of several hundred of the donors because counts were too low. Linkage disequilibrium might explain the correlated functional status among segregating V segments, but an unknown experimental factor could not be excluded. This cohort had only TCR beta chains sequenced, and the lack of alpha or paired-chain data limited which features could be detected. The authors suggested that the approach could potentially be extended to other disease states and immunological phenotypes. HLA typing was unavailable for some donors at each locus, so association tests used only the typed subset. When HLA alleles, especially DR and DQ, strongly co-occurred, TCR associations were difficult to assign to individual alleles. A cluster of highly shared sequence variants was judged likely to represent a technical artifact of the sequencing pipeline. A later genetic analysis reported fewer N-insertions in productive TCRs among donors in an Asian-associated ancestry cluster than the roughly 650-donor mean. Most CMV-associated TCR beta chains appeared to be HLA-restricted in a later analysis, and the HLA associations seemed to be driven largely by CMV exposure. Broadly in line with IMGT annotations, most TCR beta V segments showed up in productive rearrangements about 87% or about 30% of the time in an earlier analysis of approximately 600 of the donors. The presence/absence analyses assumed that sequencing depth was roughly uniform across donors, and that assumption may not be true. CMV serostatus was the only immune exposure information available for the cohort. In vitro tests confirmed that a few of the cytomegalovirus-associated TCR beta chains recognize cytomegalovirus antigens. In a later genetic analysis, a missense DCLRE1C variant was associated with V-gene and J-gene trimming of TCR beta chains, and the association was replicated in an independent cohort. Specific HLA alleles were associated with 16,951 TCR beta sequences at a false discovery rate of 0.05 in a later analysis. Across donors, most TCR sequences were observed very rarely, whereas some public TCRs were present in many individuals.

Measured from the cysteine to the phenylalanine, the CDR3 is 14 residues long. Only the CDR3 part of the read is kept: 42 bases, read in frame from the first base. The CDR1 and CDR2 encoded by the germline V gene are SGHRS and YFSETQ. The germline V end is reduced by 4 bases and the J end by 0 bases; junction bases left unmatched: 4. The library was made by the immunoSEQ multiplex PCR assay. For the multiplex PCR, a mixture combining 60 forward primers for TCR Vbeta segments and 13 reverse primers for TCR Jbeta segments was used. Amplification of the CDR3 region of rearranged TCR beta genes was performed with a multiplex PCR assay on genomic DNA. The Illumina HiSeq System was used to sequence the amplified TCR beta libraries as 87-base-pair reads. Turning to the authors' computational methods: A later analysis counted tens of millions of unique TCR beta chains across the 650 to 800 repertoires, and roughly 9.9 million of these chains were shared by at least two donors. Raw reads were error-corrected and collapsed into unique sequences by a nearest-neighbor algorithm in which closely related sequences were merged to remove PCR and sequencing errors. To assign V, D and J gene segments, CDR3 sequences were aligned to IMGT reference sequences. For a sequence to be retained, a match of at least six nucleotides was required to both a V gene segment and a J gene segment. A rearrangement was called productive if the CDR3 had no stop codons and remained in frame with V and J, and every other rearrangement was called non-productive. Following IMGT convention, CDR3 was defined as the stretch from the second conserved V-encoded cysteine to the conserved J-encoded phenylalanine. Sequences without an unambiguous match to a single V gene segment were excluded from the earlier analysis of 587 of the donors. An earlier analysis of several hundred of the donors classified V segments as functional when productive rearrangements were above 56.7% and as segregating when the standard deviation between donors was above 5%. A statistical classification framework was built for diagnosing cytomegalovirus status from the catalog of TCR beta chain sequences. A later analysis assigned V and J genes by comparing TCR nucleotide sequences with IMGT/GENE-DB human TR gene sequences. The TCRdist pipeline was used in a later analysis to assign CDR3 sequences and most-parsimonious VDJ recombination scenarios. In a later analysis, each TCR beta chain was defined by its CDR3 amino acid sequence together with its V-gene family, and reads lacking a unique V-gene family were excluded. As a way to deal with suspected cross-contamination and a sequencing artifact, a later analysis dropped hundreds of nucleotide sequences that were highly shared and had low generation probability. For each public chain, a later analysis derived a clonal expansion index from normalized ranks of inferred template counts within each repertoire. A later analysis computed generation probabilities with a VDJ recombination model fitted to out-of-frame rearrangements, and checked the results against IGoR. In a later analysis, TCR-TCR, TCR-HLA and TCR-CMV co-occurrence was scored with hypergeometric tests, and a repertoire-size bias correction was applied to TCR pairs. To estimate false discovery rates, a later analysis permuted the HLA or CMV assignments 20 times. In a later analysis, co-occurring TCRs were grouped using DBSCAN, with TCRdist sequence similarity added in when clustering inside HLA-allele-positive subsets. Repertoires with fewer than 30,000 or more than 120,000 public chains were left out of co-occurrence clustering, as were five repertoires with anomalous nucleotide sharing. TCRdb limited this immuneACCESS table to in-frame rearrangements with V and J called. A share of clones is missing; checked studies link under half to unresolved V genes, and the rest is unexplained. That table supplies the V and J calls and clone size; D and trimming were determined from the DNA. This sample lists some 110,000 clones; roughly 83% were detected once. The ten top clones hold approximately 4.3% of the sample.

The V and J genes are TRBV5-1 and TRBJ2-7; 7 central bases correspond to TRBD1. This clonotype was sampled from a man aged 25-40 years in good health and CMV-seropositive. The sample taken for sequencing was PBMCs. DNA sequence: TGCGCCAGCAGCCCGACAGGGAACTCCTACGAGCAGTACTTC. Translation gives CASSPTGNSYEQYF.